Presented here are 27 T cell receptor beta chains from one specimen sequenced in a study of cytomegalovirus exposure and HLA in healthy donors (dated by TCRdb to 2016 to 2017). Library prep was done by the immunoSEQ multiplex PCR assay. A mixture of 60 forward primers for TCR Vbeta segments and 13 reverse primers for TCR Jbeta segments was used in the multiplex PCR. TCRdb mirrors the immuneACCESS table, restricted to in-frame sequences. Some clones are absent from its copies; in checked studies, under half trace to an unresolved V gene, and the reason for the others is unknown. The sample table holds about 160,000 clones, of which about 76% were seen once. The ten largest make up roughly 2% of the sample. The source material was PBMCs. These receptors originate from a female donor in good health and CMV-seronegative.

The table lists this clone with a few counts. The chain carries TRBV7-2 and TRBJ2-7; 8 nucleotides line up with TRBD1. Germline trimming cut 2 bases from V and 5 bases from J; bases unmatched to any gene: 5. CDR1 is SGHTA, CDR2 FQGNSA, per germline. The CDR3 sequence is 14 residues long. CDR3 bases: TGTGCCAGCAGCTTATACAGGGGGGTCGACGAGCAGTACTTC. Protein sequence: CASSLYRGVDEQYF.

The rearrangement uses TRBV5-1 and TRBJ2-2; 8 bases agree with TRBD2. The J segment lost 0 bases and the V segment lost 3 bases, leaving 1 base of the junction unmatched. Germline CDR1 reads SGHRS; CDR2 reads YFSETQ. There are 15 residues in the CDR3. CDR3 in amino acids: CASSWGLANTGELFF. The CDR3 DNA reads TGCGCCAGCAGCTGGGGACTAGCGAACACCGGGGAGCTGTTTTTT.

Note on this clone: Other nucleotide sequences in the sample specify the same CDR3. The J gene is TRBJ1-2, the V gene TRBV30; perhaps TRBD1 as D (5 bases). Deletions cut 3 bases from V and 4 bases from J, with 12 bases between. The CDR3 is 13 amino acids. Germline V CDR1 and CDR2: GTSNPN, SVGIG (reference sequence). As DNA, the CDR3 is TGTGCCTGGAGCCTCCAGGGAGGCTATGGCTACACCTTC. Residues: CAWSLQGGYGYTF.

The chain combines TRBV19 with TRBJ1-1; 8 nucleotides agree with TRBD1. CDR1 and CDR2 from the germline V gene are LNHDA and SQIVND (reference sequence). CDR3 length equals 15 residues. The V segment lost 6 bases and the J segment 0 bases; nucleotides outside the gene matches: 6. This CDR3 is CASRPGTGLNTEAFF. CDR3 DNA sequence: TGTGCCAGTAGGCCAGGGACAGGATTGAACACTGAAGCTTTCTTT.

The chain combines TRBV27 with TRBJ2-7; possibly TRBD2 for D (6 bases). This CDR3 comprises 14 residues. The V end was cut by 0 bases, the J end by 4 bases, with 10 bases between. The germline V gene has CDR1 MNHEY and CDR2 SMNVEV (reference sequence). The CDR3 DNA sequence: TGTGCCAGCAGTTTATCGGCTAGCGCGTACGAGCAGTACTTC. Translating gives CASSLSASAYEQYF.

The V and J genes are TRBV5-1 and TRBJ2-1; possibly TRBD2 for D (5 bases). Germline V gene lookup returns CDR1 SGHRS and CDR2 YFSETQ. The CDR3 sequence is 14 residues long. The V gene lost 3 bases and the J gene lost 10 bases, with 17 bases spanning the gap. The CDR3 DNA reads TGCGCCAGCAGCTCCGACCCCATAACGGGAGAGCAGTTCTTC. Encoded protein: CASSSDPITGEQFF.

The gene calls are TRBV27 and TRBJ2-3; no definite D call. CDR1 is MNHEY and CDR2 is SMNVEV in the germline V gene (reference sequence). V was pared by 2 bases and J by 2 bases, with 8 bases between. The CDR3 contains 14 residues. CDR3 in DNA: TGTGCCAGCAGTTTAGGCCTTACCACAGATACGCAGTATTTT. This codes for CASSLGLTTDTQYF.

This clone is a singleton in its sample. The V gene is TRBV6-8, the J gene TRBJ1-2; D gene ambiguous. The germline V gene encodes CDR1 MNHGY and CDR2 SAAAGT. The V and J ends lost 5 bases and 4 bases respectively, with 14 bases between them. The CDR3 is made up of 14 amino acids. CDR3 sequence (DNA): TGTGCCAGCAGTGGAGTTGCGGTTCTCTATGGCTACACCTTC. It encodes CASSGVAVLYGYTF.

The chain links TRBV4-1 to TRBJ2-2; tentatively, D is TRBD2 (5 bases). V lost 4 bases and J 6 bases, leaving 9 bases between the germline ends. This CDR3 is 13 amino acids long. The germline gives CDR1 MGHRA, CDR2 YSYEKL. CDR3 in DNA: TGCGCCAGCAGCCGAGGGTCCGCCGGGGAGCTGTTTTTT. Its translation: CASSRGSAGELFF.

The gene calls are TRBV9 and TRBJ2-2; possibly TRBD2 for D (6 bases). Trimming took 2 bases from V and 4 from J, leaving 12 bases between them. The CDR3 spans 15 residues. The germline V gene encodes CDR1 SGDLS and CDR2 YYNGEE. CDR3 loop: CASSVEGLVTGELFF. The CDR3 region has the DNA TGTGCCAGCAGCGTGGAGGGGCTAGTCACCGGGGAGCTGTTTTTT.

The chain's CDR3 is CASSLDRGEYNEQFF. The CDR3 nucleotides read TGTGCCAGCAGTTTAGACAGGGGGGAGTACAATGAGCAGTTCTTC. V and J are TRBV6-5 and TRBJ2-1; TRBD1 agrees at 9 bases. CDR1 is MNHEY, CDR2 SVGAGI, per germline. V shed 4 bases and J 4 bases; nucleotides not matched to a gene: 5. This CDR3 has 15 amino acids.

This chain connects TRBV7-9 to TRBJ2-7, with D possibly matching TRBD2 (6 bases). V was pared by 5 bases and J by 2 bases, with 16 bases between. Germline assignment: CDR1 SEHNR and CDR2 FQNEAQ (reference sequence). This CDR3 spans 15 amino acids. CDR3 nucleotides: TGTGCCAGCAGCAGTAGGACTACCGCGGCCTACGAGCAGTACTTC. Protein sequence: CASSSRTTAAYEQYF.

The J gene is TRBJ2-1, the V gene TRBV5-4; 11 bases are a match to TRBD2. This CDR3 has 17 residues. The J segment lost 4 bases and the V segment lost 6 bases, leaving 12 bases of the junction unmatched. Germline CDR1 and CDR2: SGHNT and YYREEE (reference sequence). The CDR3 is CASKVGSSGGIYNEQFF. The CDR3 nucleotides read TGTGCCAGCAAAGTCGGGTCTAGCGGGGGGATTTACAATGAGCAGTTCTTC.

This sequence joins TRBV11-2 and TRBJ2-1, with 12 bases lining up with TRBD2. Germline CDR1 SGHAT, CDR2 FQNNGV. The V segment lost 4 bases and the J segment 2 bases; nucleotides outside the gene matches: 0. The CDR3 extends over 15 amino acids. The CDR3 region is CASSWTSGTYNEQFF. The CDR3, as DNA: TGTGCCAGCAGCTGGACTAGCGGGACCTACAATGAGCAGTTCTTC.

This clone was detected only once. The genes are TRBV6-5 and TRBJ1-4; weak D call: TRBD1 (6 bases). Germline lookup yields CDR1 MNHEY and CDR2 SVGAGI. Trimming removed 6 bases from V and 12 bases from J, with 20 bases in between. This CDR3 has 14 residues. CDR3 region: CASSLRDTREELFF. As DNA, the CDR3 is TGTGCCAGCAGCCTCCGGGACACCCGGGAGGAACTGTTTTTT.

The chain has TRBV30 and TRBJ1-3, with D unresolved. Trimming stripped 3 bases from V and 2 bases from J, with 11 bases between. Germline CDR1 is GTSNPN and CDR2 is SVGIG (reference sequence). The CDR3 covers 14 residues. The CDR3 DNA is TGTGCCTGGAGGAGACCTACAGCTGGAAACACCATATATTTT. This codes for CAWRRPTAGNTIYF. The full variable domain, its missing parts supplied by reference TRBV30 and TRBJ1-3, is SQTIHQWPATLVQPVGSPLSLECTVEGTSNPNLYWYRQAAGRGLQLLFYSVGIGQISSEVPQNLSASRPQDRQFILSSKKLLLSDSGFYLCAWRRPTAGNTIYFGEGSWLTVV.

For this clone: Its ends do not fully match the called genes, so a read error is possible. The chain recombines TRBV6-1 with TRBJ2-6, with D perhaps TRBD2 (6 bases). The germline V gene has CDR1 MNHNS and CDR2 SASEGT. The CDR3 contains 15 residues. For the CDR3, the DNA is TGTGCCAGCATCGGTCGGGGGTCTGGGGCCAACGGCCTGACTTTC. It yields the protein CASIGRGSGANGLTF.

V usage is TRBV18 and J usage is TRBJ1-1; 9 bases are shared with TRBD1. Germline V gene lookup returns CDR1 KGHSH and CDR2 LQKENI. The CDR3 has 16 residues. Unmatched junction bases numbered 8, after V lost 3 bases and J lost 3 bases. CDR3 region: CASSPLSGTGHTEAFF. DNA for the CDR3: TGTGCCAGCTCACCCCTGTCCGGGACAGGGCACACTGAAGCTTTCTTT.

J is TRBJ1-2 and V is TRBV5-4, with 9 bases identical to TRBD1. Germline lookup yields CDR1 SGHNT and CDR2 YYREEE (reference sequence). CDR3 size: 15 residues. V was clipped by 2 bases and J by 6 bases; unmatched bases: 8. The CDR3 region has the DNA TGTGCCAGCAGCTTCGGGACAGGGTACGGCAATGGCTACACCTTC. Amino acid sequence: CASSFGTGYGNGYTF.

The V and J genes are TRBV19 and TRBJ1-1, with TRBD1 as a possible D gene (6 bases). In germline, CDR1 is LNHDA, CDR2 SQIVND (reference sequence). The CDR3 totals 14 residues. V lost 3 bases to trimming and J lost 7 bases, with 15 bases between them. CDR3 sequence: CASSIVGGWGEAFF. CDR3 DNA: TGTGCCAGTAGTATCGTAGGGGGATGGGGTGAAGCTTTCTTT.

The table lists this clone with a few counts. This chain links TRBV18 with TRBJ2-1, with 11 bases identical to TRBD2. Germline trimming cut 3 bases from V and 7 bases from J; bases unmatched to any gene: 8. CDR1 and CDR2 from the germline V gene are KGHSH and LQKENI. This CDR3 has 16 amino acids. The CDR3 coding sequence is TGTGCCAGCTCACCCCAACTAGCGGGAGCTACTAATGAGCAGTTCTTC. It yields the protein CASSPQLAGATNEQFF.

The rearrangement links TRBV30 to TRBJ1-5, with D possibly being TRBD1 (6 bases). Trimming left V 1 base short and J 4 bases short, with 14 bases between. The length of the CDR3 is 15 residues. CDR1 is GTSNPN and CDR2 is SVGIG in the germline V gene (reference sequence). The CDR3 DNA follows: TGTGCCTGGAGTGCCGCGGGGGCCGCGAATCAGCCCCAGCATTTT. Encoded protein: CAWSAAGAANQPQHF. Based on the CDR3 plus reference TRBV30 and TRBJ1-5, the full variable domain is SQTIHQWPATLVQPVGSPLSLECTVEGTSNPNLYWYRQAAGRGLQLLFYSVGIGQISSEVPQNLSASRPQDRQFILSSKKLLLSDSGFYLCAWSAAGAANQPQHFGDGTRLSIL.

The CDR3 DNA reads TGTGCCGGGAACCTCGGTATTTATGAAAAACTGTTTTTT. It encodes CAGNLGIYEKLFF. The chain combines TRBV30 with TRBJ1-4; D is undetermined. The CDR3 totals 13 residues. Germline-derived CDR1 and CDR2 are GTSNPN and SVGIG (reference sequence). Trimming shortened V by 8 bases and J by 6 bases, and 16 bases separated the two germline ends.

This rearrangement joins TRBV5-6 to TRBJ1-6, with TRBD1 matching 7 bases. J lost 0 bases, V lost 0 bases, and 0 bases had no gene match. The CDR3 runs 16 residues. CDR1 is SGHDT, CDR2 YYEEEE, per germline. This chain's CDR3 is CASSLGQGSYNSPLHF. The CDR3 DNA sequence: TGTGCCAGCAGCTTGGGACAGGGCTCCTATAATTCACCCCTCCACTTT.

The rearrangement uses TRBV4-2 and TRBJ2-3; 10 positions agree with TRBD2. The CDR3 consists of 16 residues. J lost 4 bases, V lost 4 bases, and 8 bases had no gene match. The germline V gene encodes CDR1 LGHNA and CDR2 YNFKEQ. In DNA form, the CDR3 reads TGTGCCAGCAGCCTAAACCCTAGCGGGAGACCAGATACGCAGTATTTT. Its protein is CASSLNPSGRPDTQYF.

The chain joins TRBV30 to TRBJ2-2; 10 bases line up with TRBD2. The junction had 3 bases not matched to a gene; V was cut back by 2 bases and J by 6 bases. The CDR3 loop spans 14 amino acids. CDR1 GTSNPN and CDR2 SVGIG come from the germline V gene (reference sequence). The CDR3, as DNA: TGTGCCTGGAGTAGCGGGGGGGTGGCCGGGGAGCTGTTTTTT. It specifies CAWSSGGVAGELFF.

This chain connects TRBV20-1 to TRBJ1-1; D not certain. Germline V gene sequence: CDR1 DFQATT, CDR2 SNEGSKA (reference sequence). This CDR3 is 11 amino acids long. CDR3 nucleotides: TGCAGCCCCAGAATGAACACTGAAGCTTTCTTT. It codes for CSPRMNTEAFF.